The clone carrying this TCR beta chain has a count of ten or more. What it binds is unknown. The record originates from a study of CD8+CD57+ T cells in acquired aplastic anemia. In the study overall: Mean DNA quantity obtained from sorted CD4+ and CD8+ cells was 2.5 to 4 ug.

Sequencing involved patients with CD8+CD57+ cell expansion previously shown by flow cytometry. Therapy had not been given to patients before blood sampling. Using genomic DNA as the template, TCR beta VDJ and CDR3 profiling was carried out. TCRdb reprocessed the reads via MiXCR and lists one record per CDR3 protein. The profile covers roughly 240,000 distinct CDR3 sequences, with around half appearing a single time and 7.8% taken by the ten largest. The V segment lost 6 bases and the J segment 8 bases; nucleotides outside the gene matches: 5. CDR1 WNHNN and CDR2 SYGVQD come from the germline V gene (reference sequence). This CDR3 is 15 amino acids long. Whole-study results and caveats: There were 25 to 30 CD8+ CDR3 sequences that occurred in both patients and controls.

The source of this sequence is a human donor with aplastic anemia. The rearrangement joins TRBV10-1 to TRBJ2-1; 15 bases match TRBD2. The sequencing sample was made of sorted CD4+, CD8+, or CD8+CD57+ T cells (not recorded which) from PBMCs. Here the CDR3 reads CASSHGTSGRHEQFF. CDR3 in DNA: TGCGCCAGCAGCCACGGGACTAGCGGGAGGCATGAGCAGTTCTTC.